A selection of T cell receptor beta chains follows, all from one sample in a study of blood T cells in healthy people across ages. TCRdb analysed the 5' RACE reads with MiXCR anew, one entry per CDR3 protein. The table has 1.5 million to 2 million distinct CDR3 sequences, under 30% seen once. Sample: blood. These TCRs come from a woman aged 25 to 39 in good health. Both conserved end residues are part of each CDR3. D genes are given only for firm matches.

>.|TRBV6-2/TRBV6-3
CASSYGSGSEQYF
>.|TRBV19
CASSIDRRGEDTQYF
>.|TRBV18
CASSPSWTGELFF
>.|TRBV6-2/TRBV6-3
CASSYSRGAAYPQETQYF
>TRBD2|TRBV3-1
CASSQDGAGVNTDTQYF
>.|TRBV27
CASSLLVSYEQYF
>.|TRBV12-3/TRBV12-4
CASSLYAVSGTEAFF
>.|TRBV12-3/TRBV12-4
CASQRAYGTGELFF
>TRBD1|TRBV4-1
CASSQTTGTEISYEQYF
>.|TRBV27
CASSLSFLRGTEAFF
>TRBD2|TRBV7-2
CASSISSGSQETQYF
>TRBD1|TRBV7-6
CASSRTPTGIPGANVLTF
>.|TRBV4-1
CASSQDQREDTIYF
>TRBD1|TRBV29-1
CSVEGRQGDTGELFF
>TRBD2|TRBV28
CASSLPRTSGSSSTQYF
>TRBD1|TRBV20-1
CSPSWPRDRGLNEQFF
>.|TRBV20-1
CSARDRRDPPSGEQYF
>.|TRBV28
CASAWGQETQYF
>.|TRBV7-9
CASSSTGTQTSSKNIQYF
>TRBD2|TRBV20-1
CSARDPSGSGNEQFF
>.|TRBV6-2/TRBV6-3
CASSYTGQSLEQYF
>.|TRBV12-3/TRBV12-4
CASSLQGDYNEQFF
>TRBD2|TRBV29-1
CSVREGSYNEQFF
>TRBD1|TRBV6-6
CASSYQPTGVGETQYF
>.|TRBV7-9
CASSFRGATNEKLFF
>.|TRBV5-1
CASSWNPVRGMHNEQFF
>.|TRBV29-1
CSVGTARVRELFF
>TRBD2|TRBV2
CASSASGPGGETQYF
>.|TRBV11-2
CASSLGGGRMNEQFF
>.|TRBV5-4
CASSARSTAYNEQFF
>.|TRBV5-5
CASSLVWGGNQPQHF
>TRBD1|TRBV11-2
CASSLVRGNRGREQYF
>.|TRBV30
CAWSGRENTGELFF
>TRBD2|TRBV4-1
CASSQLSTSGPYEQYF
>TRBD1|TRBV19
CASNQGQGPHEQYF
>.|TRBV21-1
CASRWEGGQYF
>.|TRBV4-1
CASSQEHHRSSYEQYF
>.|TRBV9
CASSPIPPNTGELFF
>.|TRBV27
CARSEGGAGGQSYEQYF
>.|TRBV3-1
CASSQGQLMNTEAFF
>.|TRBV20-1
CSARGTRDTEAFF
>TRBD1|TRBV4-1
CASSAYPQGASGELFF
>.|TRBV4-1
CASSQDQDVYEQYF